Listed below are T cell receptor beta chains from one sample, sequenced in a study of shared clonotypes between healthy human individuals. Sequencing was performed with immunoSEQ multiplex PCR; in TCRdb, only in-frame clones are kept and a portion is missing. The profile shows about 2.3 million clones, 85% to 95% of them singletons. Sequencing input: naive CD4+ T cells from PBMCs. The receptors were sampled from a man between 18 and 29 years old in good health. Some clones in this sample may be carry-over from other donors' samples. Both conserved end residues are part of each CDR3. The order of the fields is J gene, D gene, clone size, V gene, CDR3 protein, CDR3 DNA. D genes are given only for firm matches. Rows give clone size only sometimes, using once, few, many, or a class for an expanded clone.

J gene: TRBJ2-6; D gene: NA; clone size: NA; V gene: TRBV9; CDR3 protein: CASSVNRANVLTF; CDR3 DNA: TGTGCCAGCAGCGTTAATAGGGCCAACGTCCTGACTTTC
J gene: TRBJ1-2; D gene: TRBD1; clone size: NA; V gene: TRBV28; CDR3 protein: CASSLPGQGDYGYTF; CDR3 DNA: TGTGCCAGCAGTTTACCTGGACAGGGAGACTATGGCTACACCTTC
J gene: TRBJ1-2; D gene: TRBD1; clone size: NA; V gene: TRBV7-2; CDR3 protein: CASSLEFATGGYGYTF; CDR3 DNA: TGTGCCAGCAGCTTAGAATTTGCGACAGGGGGTTATGGCTACACCTTC
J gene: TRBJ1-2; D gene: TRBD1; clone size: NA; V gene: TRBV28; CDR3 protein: CASAGGGHLNYGYTF; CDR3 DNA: TGTGCATCGGCCGGAGGGGGCCACCTTAACTATGGCTACACCTTC
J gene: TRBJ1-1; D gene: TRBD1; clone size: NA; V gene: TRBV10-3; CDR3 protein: CAPQGGSEAFF; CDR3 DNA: TGTGCCCCACAGGGGGGTAGCGAAGCTTTCTTT
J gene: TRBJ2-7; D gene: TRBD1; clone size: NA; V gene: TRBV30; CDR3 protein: CACLWAGGSYEQYF; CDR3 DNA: TGTGCCTGCCTTTGGGCAGGGGGCTCCTACGAGCAGTACTTC
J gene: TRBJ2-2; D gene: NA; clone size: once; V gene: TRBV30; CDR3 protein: CAWSGGPNTGELFF; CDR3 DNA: TGTGCCTGGAGTGGCGGACCCAACACCGGGGAGCTGTTTTTT
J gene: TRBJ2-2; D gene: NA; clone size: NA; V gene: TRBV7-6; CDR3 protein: CASSLGRNTGELFF; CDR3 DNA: TGTGCCAGCAGCTTAGGCAGAAACACCGGGGAGCTGTTTTTT
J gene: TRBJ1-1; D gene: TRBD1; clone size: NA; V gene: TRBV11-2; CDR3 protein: CASSLPGTGTKAFF; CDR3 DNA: TGTGCCAGCAGCCTACCAGGGACAGGTACTAAAGCTTTCTTT
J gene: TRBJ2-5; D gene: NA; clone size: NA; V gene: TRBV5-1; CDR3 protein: CASRTGGAGETQYF; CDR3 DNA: TGCGCCAGCAGAACCGGGGGCGCGGGGGAGACCCAGTACTTC
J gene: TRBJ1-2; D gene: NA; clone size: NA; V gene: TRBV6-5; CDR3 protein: CASSYSIGNNYGYTF; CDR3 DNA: TGTGCCAGCAGTTACTCTATAGGAAACAACTATGGCTACACCTTC
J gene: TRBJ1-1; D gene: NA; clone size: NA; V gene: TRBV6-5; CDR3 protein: CASTSKRDTEAFF; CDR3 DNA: TGTGCCAGCACCTCAAAGAGGGACACTGAAGCTTTCTTT
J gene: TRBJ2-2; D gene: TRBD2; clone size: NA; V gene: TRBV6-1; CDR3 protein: CASSEPVSLAANTGELFF; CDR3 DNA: TGTGCCAGCAGTGAACCAGTATCTCTAGCGGCGAACACCGGGGAGCTGTTTTTT
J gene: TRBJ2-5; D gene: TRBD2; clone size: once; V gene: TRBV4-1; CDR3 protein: CASSQLGLAVQTQYF; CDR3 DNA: TGCGCCAGCAGCCAACTGGGACTAGCGGTACAGACCCAGTACTTC
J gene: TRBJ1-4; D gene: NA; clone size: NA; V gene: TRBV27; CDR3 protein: CASSLSRGVLGGEKLFF; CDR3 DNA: TGTGCCAGCAGTTTATCCAGGGGCGTCCTGGGAGGCGAAAAACTGTTTTTT
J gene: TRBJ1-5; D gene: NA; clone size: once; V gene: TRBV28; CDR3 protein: CASIRQGTNQPQHF; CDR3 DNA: TGTGCCAGCATTAGGCAGGGTACCAATCAGCCCCAGCATTTT
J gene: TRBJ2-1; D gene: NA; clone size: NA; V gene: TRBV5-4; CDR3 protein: CASSLENEQFF; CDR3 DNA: TGTGCCAGCAGCTTAGAAAATGAGCAGTTCTTC
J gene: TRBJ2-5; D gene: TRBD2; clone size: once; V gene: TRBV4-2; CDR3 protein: CASSQLAGGETQYF; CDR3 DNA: TGTGCCAGCAGCCAACTAGCGGGAGGGGAGACCCAGTACTTC
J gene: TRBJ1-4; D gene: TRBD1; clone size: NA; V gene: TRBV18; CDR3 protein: CASSRQGRSEKLFF; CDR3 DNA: TGTGCCAGCTCTCGACAGGGAAGGAGCGAAAAACTGTTTTTT
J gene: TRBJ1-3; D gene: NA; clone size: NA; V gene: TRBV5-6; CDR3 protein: CASSSNRESGNTIYF; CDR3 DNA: TGTGCCAGCAGCTCTAACAGGGAGTCGGGAAACACCATATATTTT
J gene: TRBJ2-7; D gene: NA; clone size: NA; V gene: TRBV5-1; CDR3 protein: CASSSGTTYEQYF; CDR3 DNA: TGCGCCAGCAGTTCCGGGACAACCTACGAGCAGTACTTC
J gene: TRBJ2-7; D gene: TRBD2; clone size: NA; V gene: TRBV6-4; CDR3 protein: CASSDGGTSGSYEQYF; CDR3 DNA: TGTGCCAGCAGTGACGGGGGGACTAGCGGCTCCTACGAGCAGTACTTC
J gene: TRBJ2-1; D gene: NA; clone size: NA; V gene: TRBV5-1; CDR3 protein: CASSPTSGYNEQFF; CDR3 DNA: TGCGCCAGCAGCCCAACGAGCGGCTACAATGAGCAGTTCTTC
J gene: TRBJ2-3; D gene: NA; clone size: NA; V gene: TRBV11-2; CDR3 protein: CASSPPSTDTQYF; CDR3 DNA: TGTGCCAGCAGCCCGCCAAGCACAGATACGCAGTATTTT
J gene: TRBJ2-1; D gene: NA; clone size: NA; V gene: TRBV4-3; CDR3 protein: CASSQDLQQGGNNEQFF; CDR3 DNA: TGCGCCAGCAGCCAAGATCTTCAACAGGGGGGGAACAATGAGCAGTTCTTC
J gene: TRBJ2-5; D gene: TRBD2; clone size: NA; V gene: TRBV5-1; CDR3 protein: CASSLGLAGGPQETQYF; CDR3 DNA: TGCGCCAGCAGCTTGGGGCTAGCGGGAGGGCCACAAGAGACCCAGTACTTC
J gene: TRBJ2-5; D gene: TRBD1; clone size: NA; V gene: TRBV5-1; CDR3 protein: CASSLATGAQETQYF; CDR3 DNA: TGCGCCAGCAGCTTGGCGACAGGGGCCCAAGAGACCCAGTACTTC
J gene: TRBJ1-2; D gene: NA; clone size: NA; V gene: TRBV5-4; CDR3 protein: CASSLVFGDGYTF; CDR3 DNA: TGTGCCAGCAGCTTGGTCTTCGGTGATGGCTACACCTTC
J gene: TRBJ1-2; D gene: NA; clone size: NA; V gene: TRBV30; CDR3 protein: CACPDLNYGYTF; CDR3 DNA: TGTGCCTGCCCGGACCTTAACTATGGCTACACCTTC
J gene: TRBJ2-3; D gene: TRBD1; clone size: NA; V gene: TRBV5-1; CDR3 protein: CASSLGAGQVTDTQYF; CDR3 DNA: TGCGCCAGCAGCTTGGGTGCGGGACAGGTTACAGATACGCAGTATTTT
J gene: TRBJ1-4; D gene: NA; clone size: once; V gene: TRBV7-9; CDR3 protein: CASSLGQGGEKLFF; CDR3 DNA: TGTGCCAGCAGCTTAGGCCAGGGCGGGGAAAAACTGTTTTTT
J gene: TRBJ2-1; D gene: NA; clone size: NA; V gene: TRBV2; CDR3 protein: CASSESGLNEQFF; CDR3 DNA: TGTGCCAGCAGTGAAAGCGGTCTCAATGAGCAGTTCTTC
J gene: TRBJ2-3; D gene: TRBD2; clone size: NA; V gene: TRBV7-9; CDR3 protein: CASSLGLAGTDTQYF; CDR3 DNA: TGTGCCAGCAGCTTGGGACTAGCGGGCACAGATACGCAGTATTTT
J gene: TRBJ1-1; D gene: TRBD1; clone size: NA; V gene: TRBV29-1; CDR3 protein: CSVVAQQGLTEAFF; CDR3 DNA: TGCAGCGTTGTAGCCCAACAGGGGCTCACTGAAGCTTTCTTT
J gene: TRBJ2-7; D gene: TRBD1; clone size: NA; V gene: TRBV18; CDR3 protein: CASSGDRGTYEQYF; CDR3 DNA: TGTGCCAGCTCAGGGGACAGGGGTACCTACGAGCAGTACTTC
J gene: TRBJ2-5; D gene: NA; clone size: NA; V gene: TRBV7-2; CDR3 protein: CASSWYQETQYF; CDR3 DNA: TGTGCCAGCAGCTGGTACCAAGAGACCCAGTACTTC
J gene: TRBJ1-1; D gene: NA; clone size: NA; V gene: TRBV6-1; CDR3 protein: CASSVNDLNTEAFF; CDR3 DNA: TGTGCCAGCAGTGTAAATGACCTGAACACTGAAGCTTTCTTT
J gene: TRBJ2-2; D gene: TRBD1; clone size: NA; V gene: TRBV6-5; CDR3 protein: CASRFQGAAGELFF; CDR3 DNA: TGTGCCAGCAGATTCCAGGGGGCCGCCGGGGAGCTGTTTTTT
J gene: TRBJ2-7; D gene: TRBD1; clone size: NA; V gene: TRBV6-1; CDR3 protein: CASTTGTGRYEQYF; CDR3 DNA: TGTGCCAGCACTACCGGGACAGGGCGGTACGAGCAGTACTTC
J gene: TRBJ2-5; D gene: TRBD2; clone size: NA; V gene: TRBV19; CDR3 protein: CASSTWIEREAQETQYF; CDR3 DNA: TGTGCCAGTAGTACCTGGATCGAGCGGGAGGCCCAAGAGACCCAGTACTTC
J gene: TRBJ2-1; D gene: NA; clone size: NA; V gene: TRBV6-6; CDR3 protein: CASTDSPRHEQFF; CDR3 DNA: TGTGCCAGCACTGACAGCCCAAGACATGAGCAGTTCTTC
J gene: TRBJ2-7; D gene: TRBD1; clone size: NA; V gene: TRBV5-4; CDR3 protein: CASSLSGTGYYEQYF; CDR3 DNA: TGTGCCAGCAGCTTATCCGGGACAGGGTACTACGAGCAGTACTTC
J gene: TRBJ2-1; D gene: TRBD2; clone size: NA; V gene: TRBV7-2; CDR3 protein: CASRIQLAGVNEQFF; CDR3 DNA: TGTGCCAGCAGGATTCAACTAGCGGGAGTCAATGAGCAGTTCTTC
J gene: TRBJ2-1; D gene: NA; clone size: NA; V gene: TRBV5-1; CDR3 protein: CASSLLGVGDNEQFF; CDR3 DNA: TGCGCCAGCAGCTTGTTGGGGGTCGGGGACAATGAGCAGTTCTTC
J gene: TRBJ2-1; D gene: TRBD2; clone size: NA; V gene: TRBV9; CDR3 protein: CASSVGLAAYNEQFF; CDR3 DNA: TGTGCCAGCAGCGTAGGGCTAGCGGCTTACAATGAGCAGTTCTTC
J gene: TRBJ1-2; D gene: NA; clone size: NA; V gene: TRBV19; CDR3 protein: CASSISGNGGYTF; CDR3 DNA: TGTGCCAGTAGTATTTCAGGGAATGGTGGCTACACCTTC